The clone carrying this T cell receptor (beta chain) showed up many times. Its antigen is not known. The sample comes from a study of breast tumors, draining lymph nodes, adjacent tissues. Study results and caveats: Tumor repertoires ranked between lymph nodes and nontumor tissue in diversity, with V and J gene preferences. Compared with basal-like, luminal-like tumors shared significantly more repertoire with nontumor tissue. Most tumor T cells seemingly derive from lymph node, then expand in tumor.

Samples came from axillary lymph nodes draining the breast cancer. Each CDR3 protein is one row after TCRdb ran MiXCR on the multiplex PCR reads. The table shows about 200,000 distinct CDR3 sequences, with 25% to 40% occurring only once. V was cut by 4 bases and J by 7 bases, with 11 bases left in between. The CDR3 runs 13 residues. The germline V gene has CDR1 LGHNT and CDR2 FRNRAP. Source material: axillary lymph node tissue. The gene calls are TRBV12-5 and TRBJ2-1; a weak D match, TRBD2 (5 bases). The receptor was derived from a female donor with breast cancer. Some clones in this sample may be carry-over from other donors' samples. CDR3 DNA sequence: TGTGCTAGTGGTTCCCGGGGTAAGAATGAGCAGTTCTTC. It codes for CASGSRGKNEQFF.